This record concerns one TCR beta chain sequence. The data stem from a study of T cell responses to AZD1222 COVID-19 vaccine. Profiled with immunoSEQ multiplex PCR; TCRdb holds only in-frame clones, not every one. The profile shows approximately 140,000 clones, 82% of them singletons. V lost 2 bases and J 5 bases, leaving 12 bases between the germline ends. In germline, CDR1 is LGHNA, CDR2 YNFKEQ. The CDR3 is made up of 14 amino acids. This rearrangement joins TRBV4-2 to TRBJ1-2; D possibly corresponds to TRBD1 (5 bases). The sequence derives from an adult in good health. Source: peripheral blood, taken on day 0 of MenACWY control vaccination. The CDR3 sequence is CASSQPREGYGYTF. As DNA, the CDR3 is TGTGCCAGCAGCCAACCCCGCGAGGGGTATGGCTACACCTTC.